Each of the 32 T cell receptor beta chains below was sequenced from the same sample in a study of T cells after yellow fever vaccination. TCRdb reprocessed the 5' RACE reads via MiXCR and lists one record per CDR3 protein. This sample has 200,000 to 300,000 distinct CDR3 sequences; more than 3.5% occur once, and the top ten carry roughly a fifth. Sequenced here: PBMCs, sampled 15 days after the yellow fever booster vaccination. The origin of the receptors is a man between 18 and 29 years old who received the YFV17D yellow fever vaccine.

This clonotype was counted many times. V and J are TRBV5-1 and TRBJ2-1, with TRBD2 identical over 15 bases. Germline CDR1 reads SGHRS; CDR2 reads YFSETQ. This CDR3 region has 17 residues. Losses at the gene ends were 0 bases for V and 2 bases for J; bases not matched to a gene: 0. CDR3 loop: CASSLGTSGGAYNEQFF. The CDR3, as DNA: TGCGCCAGCAGCTTGGGGACTAGCGGGGGGGCCTACAATGAGCAGTTCTTC.

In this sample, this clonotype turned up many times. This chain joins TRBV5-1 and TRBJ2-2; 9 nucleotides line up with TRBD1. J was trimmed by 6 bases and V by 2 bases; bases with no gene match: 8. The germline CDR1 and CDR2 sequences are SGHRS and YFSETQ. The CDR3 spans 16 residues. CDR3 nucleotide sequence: TGCGCCAGCAGCTTAGCTACGACAGGGGGGGCCGGGGAGCTGTTTTTT. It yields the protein CASSLATTGGAGELFF. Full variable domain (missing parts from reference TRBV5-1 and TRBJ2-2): KAGVTQTPRYLIKTRGQQVTLSCSPISGHRSVSWYQQTPGQGLQFLFEYFSETQRNKGNFPGRFSGRQFSNSRSEMNVSTLELGDSALYLCASSLATTGGAGELFFGEGSRLTVL.

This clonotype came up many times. The CDR3 bases are TGCGCCAGCAGCCAAGTCGGGACAGGTAACACTGAAGCTTTCTTT. This codes for CASSQVGTGNTEAFF. The V and J genes are TRBV4-3 and TRBJ1-1; 8 positions match TRBD1. Germline V CDR1 and CDR2: LGHNA, YSLEER. With V trimmed by 1 base and J by 2 bases, 3 bases remained unmatched. CDR3 length: 15 amino acids.

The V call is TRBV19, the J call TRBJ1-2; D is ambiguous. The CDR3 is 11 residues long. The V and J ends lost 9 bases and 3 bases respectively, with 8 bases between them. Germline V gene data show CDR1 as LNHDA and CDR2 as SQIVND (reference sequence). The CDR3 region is CASREDYGYTF. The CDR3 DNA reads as TGTGCCAGCAGAGAAGACTATGGCTACACCTTC.

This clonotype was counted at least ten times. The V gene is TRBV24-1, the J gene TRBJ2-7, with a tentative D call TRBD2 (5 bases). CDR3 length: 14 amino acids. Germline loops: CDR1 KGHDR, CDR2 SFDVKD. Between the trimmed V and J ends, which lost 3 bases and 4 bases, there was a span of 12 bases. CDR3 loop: CATSDRRVVYEQYV. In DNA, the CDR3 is TGTGCCACCAGTGATCGGCGGGTCGTATACGAGCAGTACGTC.

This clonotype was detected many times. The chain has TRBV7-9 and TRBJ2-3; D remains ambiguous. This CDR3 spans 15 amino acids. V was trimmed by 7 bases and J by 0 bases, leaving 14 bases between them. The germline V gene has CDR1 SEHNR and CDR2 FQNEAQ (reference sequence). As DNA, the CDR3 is TGTGCCAGCATACAAAAGGGCTTTAGCACAGATACGCAGTATTTT. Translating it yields CASIQKGFSTDTQYF.

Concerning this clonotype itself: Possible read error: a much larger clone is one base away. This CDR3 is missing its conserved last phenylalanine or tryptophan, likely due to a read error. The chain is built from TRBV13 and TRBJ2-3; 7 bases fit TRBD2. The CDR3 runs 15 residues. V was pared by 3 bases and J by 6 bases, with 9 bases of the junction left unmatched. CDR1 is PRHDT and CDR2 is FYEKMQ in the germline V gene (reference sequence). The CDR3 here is CASSFETSFEDTQYL. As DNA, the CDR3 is TGTGCCAGCAGCTTCGAGACTAGCTTTGAGGATACGCAGTATTTG.

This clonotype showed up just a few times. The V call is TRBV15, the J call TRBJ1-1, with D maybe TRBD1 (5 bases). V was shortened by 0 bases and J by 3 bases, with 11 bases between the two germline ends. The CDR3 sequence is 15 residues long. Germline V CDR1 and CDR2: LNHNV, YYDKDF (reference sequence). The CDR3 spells CATSRDRVGDTEAFF. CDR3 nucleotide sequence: TGTGCCACCAGCAGAGACAGGGTGGGGGACACTGAAGCTTTCTTT.

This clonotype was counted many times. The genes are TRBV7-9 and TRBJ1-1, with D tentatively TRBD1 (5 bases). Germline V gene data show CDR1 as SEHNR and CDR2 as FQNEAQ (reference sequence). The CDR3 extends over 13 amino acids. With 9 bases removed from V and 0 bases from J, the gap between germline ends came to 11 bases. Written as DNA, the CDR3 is TGTGCCAGTACCGGGGGTATGAACACTGAAGCTTTCTTT. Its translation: CASTGGMNTEAFF. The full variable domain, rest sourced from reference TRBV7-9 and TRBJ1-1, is DTGVSQNPRHKITKRGQNVTFRCDPISEHNRLYWYRQTLGQGPEFLTYFQNEAQLEKSRLLSDRFSAERPKGSFSTLEIQRTEQGDSAMYLCASTGGMNTEAFFGQGTRLTVV.

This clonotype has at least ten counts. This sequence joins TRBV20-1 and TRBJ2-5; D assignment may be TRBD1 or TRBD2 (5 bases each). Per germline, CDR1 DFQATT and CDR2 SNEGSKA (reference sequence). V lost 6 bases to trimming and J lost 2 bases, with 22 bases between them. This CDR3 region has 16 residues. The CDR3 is CSASPGPPRLQETQYF. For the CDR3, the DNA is TGCAGTGCGTCTCCGGGACCGCCTCGACTTCAAGAGACCCAGTACTTC.

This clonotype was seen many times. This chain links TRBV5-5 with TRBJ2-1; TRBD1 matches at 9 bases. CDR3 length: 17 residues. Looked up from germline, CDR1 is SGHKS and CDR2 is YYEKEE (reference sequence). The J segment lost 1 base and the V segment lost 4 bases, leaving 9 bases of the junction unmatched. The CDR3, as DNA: TGTGCCAGCAGCCCTAGGGACAGGGCCGGGTCCTACAATGAGCAGTTCTTC. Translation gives CASSPRDRAGSYNEQFF.

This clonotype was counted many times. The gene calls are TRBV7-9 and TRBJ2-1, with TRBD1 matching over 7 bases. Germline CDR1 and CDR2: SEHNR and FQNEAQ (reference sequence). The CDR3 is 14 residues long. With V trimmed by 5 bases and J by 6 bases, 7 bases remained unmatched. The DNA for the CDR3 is TGTGCCAGCAGCGAGAGACAGGGCGCCAATGAGCAGTTCTTC. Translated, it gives CASSERQGANEQFF.

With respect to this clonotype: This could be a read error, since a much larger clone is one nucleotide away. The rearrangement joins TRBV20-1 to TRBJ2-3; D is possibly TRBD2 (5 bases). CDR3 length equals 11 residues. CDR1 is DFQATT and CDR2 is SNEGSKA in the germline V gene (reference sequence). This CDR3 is CIALETDTQYF. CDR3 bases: TGCATAGCGCTAGAGACAGATACGCAGTATTTT.

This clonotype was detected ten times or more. DNA of the CDR3: TGTGCCAGCAGGTTACGGCTTTACGAGGGTAATTCACCCCTCCACTTT. Translated: CASRLRLYEGNSPLHF. The J gene is TRBJ1-6, the V gene TRBV6-5; unclear D gene. The V gene lost 6 bases and the J gene lost 6 bases, with 18 bases spanning the gap. Germline V gives CDR1 MNHEY, CDR2 SVGAGI. CDR3 size: 16 residues.

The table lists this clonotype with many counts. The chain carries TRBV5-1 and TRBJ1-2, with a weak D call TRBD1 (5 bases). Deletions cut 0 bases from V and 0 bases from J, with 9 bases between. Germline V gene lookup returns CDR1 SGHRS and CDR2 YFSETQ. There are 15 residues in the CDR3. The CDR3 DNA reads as TGCGCCAGCAGCTTGGAAACAGGCCCTAACTATGGCTACACCTTC. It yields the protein CASSLETGPNYGYTF. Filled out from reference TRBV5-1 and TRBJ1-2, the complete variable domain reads KAGVTQTPRYLIKTRGQQVTLSCSPISGHRSVSWYQQTPGQGLQFLFEYFSETQRNKGNFPGRFSGRQFSNSRSEMNVSTLELGDSALYLCASSLETGPNYGYTFGSGTRLTVV.

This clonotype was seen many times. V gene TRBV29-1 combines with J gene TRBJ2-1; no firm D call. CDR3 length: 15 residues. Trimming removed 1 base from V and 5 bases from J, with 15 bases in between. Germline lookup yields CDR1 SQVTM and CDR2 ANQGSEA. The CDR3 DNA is TGCAGCGTTGAAGCCCACAGAAACTCGGACAATGAGCAGTTCTTC. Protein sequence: CSVEAHRNSDNEQFF.

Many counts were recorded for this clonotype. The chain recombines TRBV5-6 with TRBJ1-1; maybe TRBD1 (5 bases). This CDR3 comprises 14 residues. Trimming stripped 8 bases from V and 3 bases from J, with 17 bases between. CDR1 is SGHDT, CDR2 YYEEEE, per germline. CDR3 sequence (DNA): TGTGCCAGTAGCGGGGCCTTGGGGGACACTGAAGCTTTCTTT. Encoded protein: CASSGALGDTEAFF.

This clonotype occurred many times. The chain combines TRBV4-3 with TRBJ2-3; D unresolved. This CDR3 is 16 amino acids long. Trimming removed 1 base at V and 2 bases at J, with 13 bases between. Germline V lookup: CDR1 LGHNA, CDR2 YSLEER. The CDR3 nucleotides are TGCGCCAGCAGCCAAGGGAGACGAGCTATCACAGATACGCAGTATTTT. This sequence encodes CASSQGRRAITDTQYF.

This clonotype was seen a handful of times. This CDR3 is CASSDETASTDTQYF. In DNA, the CDR3 is TGTGCCAGCAGTGATGAGACAGCTAGCACAGATACGCAGTATTTT. This rearrangement joins TRBV6-1 to TRBJ2-3, with a weak D call TRBD1 (5 bases). The CDR3 has 15 residues. The V end was cut by 3 bases, the J end by 0 bases, with 10 bases between. Germline CDR1 reads MNHNS; CDR2 reads SASEGT.

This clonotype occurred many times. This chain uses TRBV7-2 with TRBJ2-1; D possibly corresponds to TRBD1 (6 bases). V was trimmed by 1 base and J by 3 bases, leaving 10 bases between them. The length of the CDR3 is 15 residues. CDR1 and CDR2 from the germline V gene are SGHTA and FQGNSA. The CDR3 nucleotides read TGTGCCAGCAGCTTAGAGGGACACCTCTACAATGAGCAGTTCTTC. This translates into CASSLEGHLYNEQFF. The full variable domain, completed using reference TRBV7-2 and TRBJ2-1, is GAGVSQSPSNKVTEKGKDVELRCDPISGHTALYWYRQSLGQGLEFLIYFQGNSAPDKSGLPSDRFSAERTGGSVSTLTIQRTQQEDSAVYLCASSLEGHLYNEQFFGPGTRLTVL.

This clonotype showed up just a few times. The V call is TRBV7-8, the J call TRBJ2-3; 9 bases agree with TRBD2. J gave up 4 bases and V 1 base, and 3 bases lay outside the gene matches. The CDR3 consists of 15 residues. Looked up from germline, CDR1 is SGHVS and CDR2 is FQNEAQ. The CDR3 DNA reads TGTGCCAGCAGCTTAGGCGGCGGGGGGGCAGATACGCAGTATTTT. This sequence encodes CASSLGGGGADTQYF.

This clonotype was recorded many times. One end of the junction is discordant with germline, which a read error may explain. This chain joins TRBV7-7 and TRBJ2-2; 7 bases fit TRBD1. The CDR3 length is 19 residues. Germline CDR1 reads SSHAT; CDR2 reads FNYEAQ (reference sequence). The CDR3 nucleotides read TGTGCTAGCAGCCCCGAACCGACAGGGAGCACGTCGTACACCGGGGAGCTGTTTTTT. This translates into CASSPEPTGSTSYTGELFF.

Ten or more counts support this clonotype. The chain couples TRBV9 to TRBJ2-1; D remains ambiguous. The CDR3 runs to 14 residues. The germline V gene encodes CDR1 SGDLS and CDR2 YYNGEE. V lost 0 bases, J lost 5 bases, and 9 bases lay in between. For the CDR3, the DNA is TGTGCCAGCAGCGTAGGACCCTGGAACAATGAGCAGTTCTTC. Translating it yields CASSVGPWNNEQFF. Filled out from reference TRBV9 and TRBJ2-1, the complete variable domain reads DSGVTQTPKHLITATGQRVTLRCSPRSGDLSVYWYQQSLDQGLQFLIQYYNGEERAKGNILERFSAQQFPDLHSELNLSSLELGDSALYFCASSVGPWNNEQFFGPGTRLTVL.

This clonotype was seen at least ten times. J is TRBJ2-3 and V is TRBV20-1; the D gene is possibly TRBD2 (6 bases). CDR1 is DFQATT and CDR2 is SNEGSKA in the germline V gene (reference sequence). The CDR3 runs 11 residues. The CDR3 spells CTASGLDTQYF. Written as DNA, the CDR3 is TGCACCGCCAGCGGGCTAGATACGCAGTATTTT.

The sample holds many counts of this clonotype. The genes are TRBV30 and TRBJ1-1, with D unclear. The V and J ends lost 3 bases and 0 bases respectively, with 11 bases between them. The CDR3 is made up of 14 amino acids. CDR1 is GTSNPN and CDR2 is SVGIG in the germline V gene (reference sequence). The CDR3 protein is CAWRRNHMNTEAFF. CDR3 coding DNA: TGTGCCTGGAGAAGGAACCACATGAACACTGAAGCTTTCTTT.

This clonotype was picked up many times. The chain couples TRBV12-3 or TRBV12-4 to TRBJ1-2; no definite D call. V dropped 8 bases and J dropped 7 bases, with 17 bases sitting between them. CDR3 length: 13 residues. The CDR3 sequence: CASSAGWSGGYTF. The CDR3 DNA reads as TGTGCCAGCTCGGCAGGCTGGAGCGGTGGCTACACCTTC.

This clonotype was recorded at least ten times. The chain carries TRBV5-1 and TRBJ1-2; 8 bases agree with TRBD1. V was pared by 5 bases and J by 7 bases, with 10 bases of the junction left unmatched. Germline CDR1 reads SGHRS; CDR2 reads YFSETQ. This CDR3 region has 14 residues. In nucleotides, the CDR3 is TGCGCCAGCAGTTCTGGTCGGACAGGGCCTGGCTACACCTTC. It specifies CASSSGRTGPGYTF.

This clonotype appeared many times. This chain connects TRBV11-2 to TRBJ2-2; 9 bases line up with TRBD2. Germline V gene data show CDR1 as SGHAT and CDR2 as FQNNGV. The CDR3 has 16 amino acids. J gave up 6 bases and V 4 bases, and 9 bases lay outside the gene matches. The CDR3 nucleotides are TGTGCCAGCAGCTCCTCCGGGACTAGCAGACCCGGGGAGCTGTTTTTT. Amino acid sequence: CASSSSGTSRPGELFF. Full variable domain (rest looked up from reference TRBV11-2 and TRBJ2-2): EAGVAQSPRYKIIEKRQSVAFWCNPISGHATLYWYQQILGQGPKLLIQFQNNGVVDDSQLPKDRFSAERLKGVDSTLKIQPAKLEDSAVYLCASSSSGTSRPGELFFGEGSRLTVL.

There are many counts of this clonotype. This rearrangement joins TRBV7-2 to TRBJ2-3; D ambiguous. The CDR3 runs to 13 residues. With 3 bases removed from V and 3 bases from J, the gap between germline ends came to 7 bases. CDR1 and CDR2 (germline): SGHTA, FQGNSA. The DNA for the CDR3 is TGTGCCAGCAGCTTCCGACCTACAGATACGCAGTATTTT. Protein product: CASSFRPTDTQYF.

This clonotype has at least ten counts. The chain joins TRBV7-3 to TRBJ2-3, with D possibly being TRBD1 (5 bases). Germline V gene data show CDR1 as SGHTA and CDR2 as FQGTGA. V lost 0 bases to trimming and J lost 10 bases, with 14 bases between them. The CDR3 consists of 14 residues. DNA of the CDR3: TGTGCCAGCAGCTTAACGGATGGGGCTGGTGCGCAGTATTTT. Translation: CASSLTDGAGAQYF.

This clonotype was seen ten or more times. The CDR3 region is CSARSWVEAFF. The CDR3 DNA reads as TGCAGTGCTAGGTCGTGGGTTGAAGCTTTCTTT. The V and J genes are TRBV20-1 and TRBJ1-1; no definite D call. Germline CDR1 is DFQATT and CDR2 is SNEGSKA (reference sequence). This CDR3 is built from 11 residues. With 3 bases removed from V and 7 bases from J, the gap between germline ends came to 9 bases.

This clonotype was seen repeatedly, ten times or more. The CDR3 DNA sequence: TGTGCCACCAGCAGAGATAAGGTTAACGAAGCTTTCTTT. Amino acids: CATSRDKVNEAFF. The chain couples TRBV15 to TRBJ1-1; D ambiguous. Trimming pared 0 bases from V and 8 bases from J, leaving 10 bases between. CDR1 LNHNV and CDR2 YYDKDF come from the germline V gene (reference sequence). This CDR3 has 13 amino acids.